This T cell receptor beta chain is from a study of blood T cell repertoires in COVID-19. Study processing details: Amplification of reference gene primers provided the estimated nucleated cell counts. The table came from immunoSEQ multiplex PCR; TCRdb's copy has only in-frame clones and leaves some out. That table is the source of V, J and clone size, and D and trimming were worked out from the DNA. The table has about 150,000 clones, around 89% seen once; the top ten hold 2.5% to 3%. The sample taken for sequencing was peripheral blood. The sequence derives from a man between 60 and 75 years old with active or convalescent COVID-19.

The chain's CDR3 is CASCMAGASGEQFF. DNA for the CDR3: TGTGCCAGTTGCATGGCGGGAGCATCGGGTGAGCAGTTCTTC. The chain carries TRBV18 and TRBJ2-1; TRBD2 agrees at 7 bases. CDR3 length equals 14 residues. Germline CDR1 and CDR2: KGHSH and LQKENI. V trimming: 9 bases; J trimming: 9 bases; junction bases outside the gene matches: 14.